This note documents a single T cell receptor beta chain sequence. Its antigen remains unidentified. The entry originates in a study of CD8+CD57+ T cells in acquired aplastic anemia. In the study overall: Recorded DNA amounts for sorted CD4+ and CD8+ cells had an average of around 3.4 ug. Study-wide results and caveats: Between patients and controls, 25 to 30 CD8+ CDR3 sequences were found in common.

Using genomic DNA as the template, TCR beta VDJ and CDR3 profiling was carried out. TCRdb used MiXCR to reprocess the reads, holding one entry per CDR3 protein. The table has 150,000 to 200,000 distinct CDR3 sequences, 64% seen once; the top ten hold approximately 44%. The CDR3 loop spans 16 amino acids. Trimming removed 4 bases at V and 3 bases at J, with 17 bases between. CDR1 is KGHDR, CDR2 SFDVKD, per germline. The chain couples TRBV24-1 to TRBJ2-5; D unresolved. Sequencing was done on a sample of sorted CD4+, CD8+, or CD8+CD57+ T cells (not recorded which) from PBMCs. The source of this sequence is a human donor with severe aplastic anemia or a healthy control (not recorded which). CDR3 DNA: TGTGCCACCAGTGACACCATTGGCTTACATAAAGAGACCCAGTACTTC. Translated, it gives CATSDTIGLHKETQYF.